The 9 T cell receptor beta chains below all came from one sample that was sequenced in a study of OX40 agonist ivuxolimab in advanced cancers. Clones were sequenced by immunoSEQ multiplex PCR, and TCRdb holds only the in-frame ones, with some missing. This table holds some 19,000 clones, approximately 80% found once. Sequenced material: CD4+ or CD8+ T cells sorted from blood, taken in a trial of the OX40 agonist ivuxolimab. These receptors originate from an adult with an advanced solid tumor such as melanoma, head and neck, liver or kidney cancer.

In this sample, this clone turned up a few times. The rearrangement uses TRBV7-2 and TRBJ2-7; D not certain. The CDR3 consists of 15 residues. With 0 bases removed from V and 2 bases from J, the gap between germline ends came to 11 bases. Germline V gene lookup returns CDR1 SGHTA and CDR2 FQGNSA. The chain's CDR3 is CASSLAASSTYEQYF. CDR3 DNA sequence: TGTGCCAGCAGCTTAGCGGCCAGTTCGACCTACGAGCAGTACTTC.

CDR3 protein: CASRRTSENEQYF. The CDR3 DNA reads TGTGCCAGCAGGCGAACTAGTGAGAACGAGCAGTACTTC. The J gene is TRBJ2-7, the V gene TRBV6-6, with a tentative D call TRBD2 (5 bases). From germline, CDR1 is MNHNY and CDR2 SVGAGI (reference sequence). V was trimmed by 6 bases and J by 5 bases, leaving 14 bases between them. The CDR3 sequence is 13 residues long.

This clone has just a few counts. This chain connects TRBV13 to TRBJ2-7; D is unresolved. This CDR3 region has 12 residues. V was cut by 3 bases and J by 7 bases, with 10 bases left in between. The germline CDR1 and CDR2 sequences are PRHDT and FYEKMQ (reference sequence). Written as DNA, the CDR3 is TGTGCCAGCAGCTTGTCGGTAGGAGAGCAGTACTTC. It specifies CASSLSVGEQYF.

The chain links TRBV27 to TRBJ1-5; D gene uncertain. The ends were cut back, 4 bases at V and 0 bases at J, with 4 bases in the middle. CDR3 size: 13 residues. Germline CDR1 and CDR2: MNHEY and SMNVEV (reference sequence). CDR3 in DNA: TGTGCCAGCAGTTATGGTAGCAATCAGCCCCAGCATTTT. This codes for CASSYGSNQPQHF.

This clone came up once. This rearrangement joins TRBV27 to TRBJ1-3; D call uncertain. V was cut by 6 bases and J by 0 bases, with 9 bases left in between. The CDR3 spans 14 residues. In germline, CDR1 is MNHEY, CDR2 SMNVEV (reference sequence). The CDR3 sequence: CASRGLGSGNTIYF. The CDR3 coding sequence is TGTGCCAGCAGGGGATTAGGCTCTGGAAACACCATATATTTT.

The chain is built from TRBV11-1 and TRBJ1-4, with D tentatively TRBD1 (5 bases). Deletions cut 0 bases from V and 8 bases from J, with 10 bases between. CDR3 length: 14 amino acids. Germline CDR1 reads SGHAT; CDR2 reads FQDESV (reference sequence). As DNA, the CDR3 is TGTGCCAGCAGCTTAGCCTTCGGGGACGAAAAACTGTTTTTT. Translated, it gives CASSLAFGDEKLFF.

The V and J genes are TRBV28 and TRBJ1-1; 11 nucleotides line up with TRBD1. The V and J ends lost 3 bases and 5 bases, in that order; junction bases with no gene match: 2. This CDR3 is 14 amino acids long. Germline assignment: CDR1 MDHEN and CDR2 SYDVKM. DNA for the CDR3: TGTGCCAGCAGTTTGGGGACAGGGGGAACTGAAGCTTTCTTT. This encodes CASSLGTGGTEAFF.

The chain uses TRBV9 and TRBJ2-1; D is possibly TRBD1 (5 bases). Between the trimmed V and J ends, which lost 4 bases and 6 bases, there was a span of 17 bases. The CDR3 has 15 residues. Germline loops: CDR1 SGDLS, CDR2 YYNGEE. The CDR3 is CASSLRQGPSNEQFF. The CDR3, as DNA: TGTGCCAGCAGCTTAAGGCAGGGTCCCTCCAATGAGCAGTTCTTC.

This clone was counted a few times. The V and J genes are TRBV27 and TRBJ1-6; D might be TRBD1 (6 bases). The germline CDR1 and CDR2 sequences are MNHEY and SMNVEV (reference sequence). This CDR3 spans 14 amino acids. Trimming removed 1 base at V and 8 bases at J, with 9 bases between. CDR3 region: CASSLWSGDSPLHF. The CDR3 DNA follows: TGTGCCAGCAGTTTATGGTCAGGGGATTCACCCCTCCACTTT.